The 21 T cell receptor beta chains below were found in one sample sequenced in a study of T cell changes during pregnancy in multiple sclerosis. Clones were sequenced by immunoSEQ multiplex PCR, and TCRdb holds only the in-frame ones, with some missing. The sample yields approximately 130,000 clones, 93% seen once. The sequenced sample was peripheral blood, obtained before pregnancy. Every receptor here comes from a female donor with multiple sclerosis, enrolled in a pregnancy study.

The CDR3: CASSPEGRGPLYGYTF. CDR3 bases: TGTGCCAGCAGCCCGGAGGGCAGGGGGCCCCTCTATGGCTACACCTTC. This chain joins TRBV5-4 and TRBJ1-2; 8 positions match TRBD1. Trimming cost V 4 bases and J 4 bases; bases outside gene matches: 12. CDR1 is SGHNT, CDR2 YYREEE, per germline (reference sequence). The CDR3 runs to 16 residues.

This chain joins TRBV6-1 and TRBJ1-5; D might be TRBD1 (6 bases). With 0 bases removed from V and 3 bases from J, the gap between germline ends came to 18 bases. The CDR3 contains 18 residues. Looked up from germline, CDR1 is MNHNS and CDR2 is SASEGT. CDR3 residues: CASSEARRGTIANQPQHF. CDR3 DNA: TGTGCCAGCAGTGAAGCGCGTCGTGGGACAATCGCCAATCAGCCCCAGCATTTT.

The chain has TRBV15 and TRBJ2-6, with 7 bases fitting TRBD2. Losses at the gene ends were 6 bases for V and 3 bases for J; bases not matched to a gene: 8. CDR3 length: 16 amino acids. Germline values: CDR1 LNHNV, CDR2 YYDKDF (reference sequence). DNA of the CDR3: TGTGCCACCAGGAGGGAGGGAGCGAATGGGGCCAACGTCCTGACTTTC. Amino acids: CATRREGANGANVLTF.

For the CDR3, the DNA is TGCGCCAGCAGCGAACAGGGTAACGGCTACACCTTC. Residues: CASSEQGNGYTF. This rearrangement joins TRBV5-1 to TRBJ1-2; D may be TRBD1 (6 bases). The CDR3 runs to 12 residues. Germline CDR1 and CDR2: SGHRS and YFSETQ. V lost 4 bases to trimming and J lost 8 bases, with 12 bases between them.

The V gene is TRBV19, the J gene TRBJ2-4, with 7 bases fitting TRBD2. CDR3 length: 16 residues. Germline V gene sequence: CDR1 LNHDA, CDR2 SQIVND (reference sequence). V gave up 5 bases and J gave up 0 bases; unmatched junction bases: 7. As DNA, the CDR3 is TGTGCCAGTAGTGCCGGGAGGACTGAAGCCAAAAACATTCAGTACTTC. Amino acids: CASSAGRTEAKNIQYF. Together with reference TRBV19 and TRBJ2-4, the CDR3 gives the full variable domain: DGGITQSPKYLFRKEGQNVTLSCEQNLNHDAMYWYRQDPGQGLRLIYYSQIVNDFQKGDIAEGYSVSREKKESFPLTVTSAQKNPTAFYLCASSAGRTEAKNIQYFGAGTRLSVL.

The chain couples TRBV6-5 to TRBJ2-3; 7 positions match TRBD2. V lost 6 bases to trimming and J lost 1 base; unmatched junction nucleotides: 7. The CDR3 spans 15 residues. Germline-derived CDR1 and CDR2 are MNHEY and SVGAGI. The chain's CDR3 is CASRTSAGGTDTQYF. The CDR3 DNA reads as TGTGCCAGCAGAACTAGCGCTGGGGGCACAGATACGCAGTATTTT.

V usage is TRBV2 and J usage is TRBJ2-7, with D perhaps matching TRBD2 (6 bases). Trimming shortened V by 10 bases and J by 5 bases, and 21 bases separated the two germline ends. Germline loops: CDR1 SNHLY, CDR2 FYNNEI. The CDR3 length is 14 residues. CDR3 residues: CATSGPGEGNEQYF. CDR3 sequence (DNA): TGTGCCACATCGGGGCCGGGAGAAGGAAACGAGCAGTACTTC. Full variable domain (remainder filled in from reference TRBV2 and TRBJ2-7): EPEVTQTPSHQVTQMGQEVILRCVPISNHLYFYWYRQILGQKVEFLVSFYNNEISEKSEIFDDQFSVERPDGSNFTLKIRSTKLEDSAMYFCATSGPGEGNEQYFGPGTRLTVT.

The genes are TRBV25-1 and TRBJ1-2; 7 bases agree with TRBD1. The CDR3 spans 15 residues. V lost 5 bases and J lost 0; bases outside the gene matches: 6. Per the germline V gene, CDR1 is MGHDK and CDR2 is SYGVNS. This chain's CDR3 is CASSWGGQANYGYTF. CDR3 bases: TGTGCCAGCAGTTGGGGTGGACAGGCTAACTATGGCTACACCTTC.

CDR3 bases: TGTGCCAGCAGCCAGGGGAACAGGGTTGCAACTAATGAAAAACTGTTTTTT. It specifies CASSQGNRVATNEKLFF. The chain is built from TRBV14 and TRBJ1-4; D is perhaps TRBD1 (6 bases). Germline V gene data show CDR1 as SGHDN and CDR2 as FVKESK. The germline V and J ends were trimmed by 3 bases and 0 bases, with 14 bases remaining between them. The length of the CDR3 is 17 residues.

This chain links TRBV4-1 with TRBJ2-7, with 9 bases aligning to TRBD2. J lost 0 bases, V lost 0 bases, and 9 bases had no gene match. Per the germline V gene, CDR1 is MGHRA and CDR2 is YSYEKL. This CDR3 comprises 18 residues. The CDR3 sequence: CASSQDPIQAGGSYEQYF. DNA of the CDR3: TGCGCCAGCAGCCAAGACCCGATTCAAGCGGGAGGCTCCTACGAGCAGTACTTC.

The rearrangement links TRBV7-3 to TRBJ2-2, with 8 bases identical to TRBD2. The CDR3 totals 16 residues. Losses at the gene ends were 1 base for V and 2 bases for J; bases not matched to a gene: 3. Germline V gives CDR1 SGHTA, CDR2 FQGTGA. CDR3 sequence (DNA): TGTGCCAGCAGCTTAATAGCGGGGCAAAACACCGGGGAGCTGTTTTTT. Translated: CASSLIAGQNTGELFF. Drawing the rest from reference TRBV7-3 and TRBJ2-2, the complete variable domain is GAGVSQTPSNKVTEKGKYVELRCDPISGHTALYWYRQSLGQGPEFLIYFQGTGAADDSGLPNDRFFAVRPEGSVSTLKIQRTERGDSAVYLCASSLIAGQNTGELFFGEGSRLTVL.

The V call is TRBV12-5, the J call TRBJ1-3; no firm D call. This CDR3 has 14 amino acids. Germline loops: CDR1 LGHNT, CDR2 FRNRAP. Trimming left V 3 bases short and J 1 base short, with 7 bases between. CDR3: CASGFRESGNTIYF. The CDR3 DNA reads TGTGCTAGTGGTTTCCGGGAGTCTGGAAACACCATATATTTT.

The V call is TRBV6-1, the J call TRBJ1-5; D unresolved. Germline V gene lookup returns CDR1 MNHNS and CDR2 SASEGT. This CDR3 is built from 14 residues. Trimming shortened V by 3 bases and J by 9 bases, and 15 bases separated the two germline ends. The CDR3 DNA reads TGTGCCAGCAGTGAGGGTGCCAGCGTACCGCCCCAGCATTTT. Encoded protein: CASSEGASVPPQHF.

The J gene is TRBJ2-2, the V gene TRBV4-1; D remains ambiguous. CDR1 MGHRA and CDR2 YSYEKL come from the germline V gene. V was shortened by 1 base and J by 5 bases, with 5 bases between the two germline ends. This CDR3 comprises 13 residues. CDR3 sequence: CASSQVATGELFF. The CDR3, as DNA: TGCGCCAGCAGCCAAGTTGCGACCGGGGAGCTGTTTTTT.

The CDR3 loop is CASSFAGQTYEQYF. The CDR3 DNA is TGCGCCAGCAGCTTCGCGGGACAGACTTACGAGCAGTACTTC. The rearrangement joins TRBV5-1 to TRBJ2-7, with D possibly being TRBD1 (7 bases). The CDR3 is 14 amino acids. Deletions cut 2 bases from V and 4 bases from J, with 13 bases between. Per germline, CDR1 SGHRS and CDR2 YFSETQ.

The V gene is TRBV14, the J gene TRBJ1-2; the D is unclear. V gave up 0 bases and J gave up 6 bases, with 8 bases separating them. There are 13 residues in the CDR3. CDR1 is SGHDN, CDR2 FVKESK, per germline. CDR3 amino acids: CASSQEGSHGYTF. The DNA for the CDR3 is TGTGCCAGCAGCCAAGAGGGCAGCCATGGCTACACCTTC.

This chain uses TRBV21-1 with TRBJ1-4; no DNA check was done on the table's D call, TRBD1. TRBV21-1 is flagged as a pseudogene. The CDR3 loop spans 16 amino acids. CDR3 sequence reads: CASSKQGVRTNEKLFF. CDR3 DNA sequence: TGTGCCAGCAGCAAACAGGGCGTTAGGACTAATGAAAAACTGTTTTTT.

This chain connects TRBV5-6 to TRBJ2-1; 8 bases match TRBD1. The CDR3 loop spans 16 amino acids. With 4 bases clipped from V and 5 bases from J, the junction kept 11 bases outside the gene matches. The germline V gene encodes CDR1 SGHDT and CDR2 YYEEEE. The CDR3 here is CASSLGGRGRNNEQFF. DNA for the CDR3: TGTGCCAGCAGCCTTGGAGGCAGGGGGCGAAACAATGAGCAGTTCTTC.

V usage is TRBV28 and J usage is TRBJ2-4, with TRBD1 identical over 7 bases. V was clipped by 7 bases and J by 0 bases; unmatched bases: 6. CDR1 and CDR2 (germline): MDHEN, SYDVKM. This CDR3 has 15 residues. CDR3 in DNA: TGTGCCAGCACCTCACAGGGGAGAGCCAAAAACATTCAGTACTTC. This encodes CASTSQGRAKNIQYF.

The chain combines TRBV10-3 with TRBJ2-5, with 7 bases lining up with TRBD2. The V and J ends lost 7 bases and 5 bases, in that order; junction bases with no gene match: 7. The CDR3 contains 13 residues. Per the germline V gene, CDR1 is ENHRY and CDR2 is SYGVKD. CDR3 coding DNA: TGTGCCATCACCCGCACTAGCGAGGAGACCCAGTACTTC. It translates to CAITRTSEETQYF.

The rearrangement joins TRBV28 to TRBJ1-2, with 7 bases fitting TRBD1. The CDR3 loop spans 13 amino acids. Losses at the gene ends were 4 bases for V and 4 bases for J; bases not matched to a gene: 3. Per germline, CDR1 MDHEN and CDR2 SYDVKM. The CDR3 region is CASSWRDSYGYTF. The CDR3 region has the DNA TGTGCCAGCAGTTGGCGGGACAGCTATGGCTACACCTTC.